These T cell receptor beta chains were read from a single sample in a study of blood T cell repertoires in COVID-19. Repertoires were generated with immunoSEQ multiplex PCR, while TCRdb's copy carries only in-frame clones and drops some. The sample consists of some 350,000 clones, about 90% of them appearing once. Sequencing was done on a sample of PBMCs or T cells enriched from blood (not recorded which). These receptors came from a woman aged 25 to 39 who had recovered from COVID-19. CDR3s include the opening cysteine and the closing phenylalanine or tryptophan. The order of the fields is J gene, clone size, V gene, D gene, CDR3 protein, CDR3 DNA. D genes are given only for firm matches. Rows give clone size only sometimes, using once, few, many, or a class for an expanded clone.

>TRBJ1-3|NA|TRBV20-1|NA
CSASRQGGNTIYF
TGCAGTGCTAGTCGGCAGGGAGGAAACACCATATATTTT
>TRBJ2-6|NA|TRBV5-6|NA
CASSLGLVSGANVLTF
TGTGCCAGCAGCTTAGGACTCGTCTCTGGGGCCAACGTCCTGACTTTC
>TRBJ1-5|NA|TRBV6-5|TRBD1
CASIDRGKINQPQHF
TGTGCCAGCATAGACAGGGGGAAAATTAATCAGCCCCAGCATTTT
>TRBJ2-3|NA|TRBV28|TRBD2
CASRGLGADTQYF
TGTGCCAGCAGGGGACTAGGAGCAGATACGCAGTATTTT
>TRBJ1-1|NA|TRBV28|TRBD1
CASSWGTGVGTEAFF
TGTGCCAGCAGCTGGGGGACAGGGGTAGGCACTGAAGCTTTCTTT
>TRBJ1-5|NA|TRBV6-5|NA
CASKIRDSQPQHF
TGTGCCAGCAAAATCAGGGATAGTCAGCCCCAGCATTTT
>TRBJ2-5|NA|TRBV28|NA
CASSFLEGGETQYF
TGTGCCAGCAGTTTCCTCGAAGGAGGGGAGACCCAGTACTTC
>TRBJ1-1|NA|TRBV11-2|NA
CASTLPGSEAFF
TGTGCCAGCACCCTCCCCGGGAGTGAAGCTTTCTTT
>TRBJ1-2|NA|TRBV14|NA
CASSQQGNGYGYTF
TGTGCCAGCAGCCAACAGGGTAACGGCTATGGCTACACCTTC
>TRBJ2-2|many|TRBV30|TRBD1
CAWSLQGYANTGELFF
TGTGCCTGGAGTTTACAGGGGTATGCGAACACCGGGGAGCTGTTTTTT
>TRBJ1-2|NA|TRBV7-9|NA
CASSPTEGSTDYGYTF
TGTGCCAGCAGCCCGACGGAGGGGAGTACAGACTATGGCTACACCTTC
>TRBJ1-2|NA|TRBV5-1|NA
CASSSFLDYGYTF
TGCGCCAGCAGCTCGTTCCTCGACTATGGCTACACCTTC
>TRBJ2-1|few|TRBV20-1|NA
CSARYYNEQFF
TGCAGTGCTCGCTACTACAATGAGCAGTTCTTC
>TRBJ2-4|NA|TRBV13|TRBD1
CASSGREDRANAKNIQYF
TGTGCCAGCAGCGGAAGAGAAGACAGGGCAAATGCCAAAAACATTCAGTACTTC
>TRBJ1-2|NA|TRBV4-3|NA
CASSQADRPNYGYTF
TGCGCCAGCAGCCAAGCCGACAGGCCCAACTATGGCTACACCTTC
>TRBJ2-7|NA|TRBV29-1|TRBD2
CSARSTSGTYEQYF
TGCAGCGCTAGGAGCACTAGCGGGACCTACGAGCAGTACTTC
>TRBJ2-7|NA|TRBV5-6|TRBD1
CASSLVQGAHEQYF
TGTGCCAGCAGCTTGGTCCAGGGGGCCCACGAGCAGTACTTC
>TRBJ1-2|NA|TRBV5-1|NA
CASSLTTGRYYGYTF
TGCGCCAGCAGCTTGACCACAGGACGGTACTATGGCTACACCTTC
>TRBJ2-7|NA|TRBV5-1|NA
CASSTDRMSSYEQYF
TGCGCCAGCAGTACAGACAGGATGAGCTCCTACGAGCAGTACTTC
>TRBJ1-4|NA|TRBV5-4|NA
CASSLLPGEKLFF
TGTGCCAGCAGCCTTCTGCCGGGGGAAAAACTGTTTTTT
>TRBJ1-1|NA|TRBV3-1/TRBV3-2|TRBD1
CASSQDAGGTEAFF
TGTGCCAGCAGCCAAGATGCAGGGGGCACTGAAGCTTTCTTT
>TRBJ2-1|NA|TRBV7-6|NA
CASSAQGGEQFF
TGTGCCAGCAGCGCACAGGGTGGCGAGCAGTTCTTC
>TRBJ1-1|NA|TRBV5-4|NA
CASSLGPMNTEAFF
TGTGCCAGCAGCTTGGGGCCGATGAACACTGAAGCTTTCTTT
>TRBJ1-5|NA|TRBV28|NA
CASSSSQPQHF
TGTGCCAGCAGTTCGAGTCAGCCCCAGCATTTT